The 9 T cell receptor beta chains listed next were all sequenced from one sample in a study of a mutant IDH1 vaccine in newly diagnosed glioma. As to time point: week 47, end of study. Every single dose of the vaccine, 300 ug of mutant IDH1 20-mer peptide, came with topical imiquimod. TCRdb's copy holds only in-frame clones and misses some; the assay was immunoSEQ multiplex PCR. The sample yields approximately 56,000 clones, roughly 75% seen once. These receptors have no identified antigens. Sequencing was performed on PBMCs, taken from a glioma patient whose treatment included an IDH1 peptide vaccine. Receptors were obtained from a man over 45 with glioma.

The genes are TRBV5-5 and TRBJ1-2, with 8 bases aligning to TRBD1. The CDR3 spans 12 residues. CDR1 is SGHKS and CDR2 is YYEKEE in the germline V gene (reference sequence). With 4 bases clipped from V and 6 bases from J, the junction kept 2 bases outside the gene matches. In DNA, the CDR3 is TGTGCCAGCAGCCCGGACAGGGATGGCTACACCTTC. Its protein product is CASSPDRDGYTF. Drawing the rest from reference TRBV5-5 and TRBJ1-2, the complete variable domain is DAGVTQSPTHLIKTRGQQVTLRCSPISGHKSVSWYQQVLGQGPQFIFQYYEKEERGRGNFPDRFSARQFPNYSSELNVNALLLGDSALYLCASSPDRDGYTFGSGTRLTVV.

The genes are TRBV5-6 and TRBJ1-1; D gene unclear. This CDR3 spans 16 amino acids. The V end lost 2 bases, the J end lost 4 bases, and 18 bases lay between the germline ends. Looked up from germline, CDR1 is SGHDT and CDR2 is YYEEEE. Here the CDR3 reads CASSFIPDASGTEAFF. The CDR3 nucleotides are TGTGCCAGCAGCTTTATTCCAGACGCGAGCGGCACTGAAGCTTTCTTT. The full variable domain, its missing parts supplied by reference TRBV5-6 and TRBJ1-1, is DAGVTQSPTHLIKTRGQQVTLRCSPKSGHDTVSWYQQALGQGPQFIFQYYEEEERQRGNFPDRFSGHQFPNYSSELNVNALLLGDSALYLCASSFIPDASGTEAFFGQGTRLTVV.

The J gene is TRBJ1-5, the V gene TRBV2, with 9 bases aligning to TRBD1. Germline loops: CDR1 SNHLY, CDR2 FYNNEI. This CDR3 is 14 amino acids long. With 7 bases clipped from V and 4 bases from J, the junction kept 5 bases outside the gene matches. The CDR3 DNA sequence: TGTGCCAGCAACACGGGACAGGGTAATCAGCCCCAGCATTTT. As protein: CASNTGQGNQPQHF.

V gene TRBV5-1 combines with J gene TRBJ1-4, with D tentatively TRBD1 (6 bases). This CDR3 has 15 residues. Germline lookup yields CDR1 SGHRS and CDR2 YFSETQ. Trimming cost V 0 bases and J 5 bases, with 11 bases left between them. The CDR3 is CASSLDGGMNEKLFF. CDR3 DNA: TGCGCCAGCAGCTTGGATGGGGGCATGAATGAAAAACTGTTTTTT.

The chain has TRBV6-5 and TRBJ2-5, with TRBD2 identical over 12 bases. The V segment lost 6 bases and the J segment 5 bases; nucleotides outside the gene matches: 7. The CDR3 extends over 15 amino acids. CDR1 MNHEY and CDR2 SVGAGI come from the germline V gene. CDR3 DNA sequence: TGTGCCAGCAGGCCTAGCGGGGGGGCCGGGGAGACCCAGTACTTC. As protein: CASRPSGGAGETQYF.

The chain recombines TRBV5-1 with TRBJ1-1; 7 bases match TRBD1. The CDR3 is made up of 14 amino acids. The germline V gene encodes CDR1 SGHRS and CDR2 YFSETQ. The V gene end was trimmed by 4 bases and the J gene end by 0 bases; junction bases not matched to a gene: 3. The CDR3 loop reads CASSLQGMNTEAFF. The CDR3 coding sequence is TGCGCCAGCAGCCTACAGGGGATGAACACTGAAGCTTTCTTT. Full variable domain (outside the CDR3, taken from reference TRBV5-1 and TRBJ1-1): KAGVTQTPRYLIKTRGQQVTLSCSPISGHRSVSWYQQTPGQGLQFLFEYFSETQRNKGNFPGRFSGRQFSNSRSEMNVSTLELGDSALYLCASSLQGMNTEAFFGQGTRLTVV.

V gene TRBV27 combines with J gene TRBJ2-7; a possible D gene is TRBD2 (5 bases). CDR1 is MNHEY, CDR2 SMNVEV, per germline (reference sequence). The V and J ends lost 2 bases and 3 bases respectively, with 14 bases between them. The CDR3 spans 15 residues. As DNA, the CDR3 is TGTGCCAGCAGTTTAGCCGGGGAGAGGGTCTACGAGCAGTACTTC. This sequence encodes CASSLAGERVYEQYF.

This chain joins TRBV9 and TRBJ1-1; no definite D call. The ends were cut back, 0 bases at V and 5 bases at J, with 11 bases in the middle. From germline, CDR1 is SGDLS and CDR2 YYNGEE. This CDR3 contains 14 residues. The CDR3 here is CASSVDPGGTEAFF. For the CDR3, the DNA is TGTGCCAGCAGCGTAGATCCAGGAGGGACTGAAGCTTTCTTT.

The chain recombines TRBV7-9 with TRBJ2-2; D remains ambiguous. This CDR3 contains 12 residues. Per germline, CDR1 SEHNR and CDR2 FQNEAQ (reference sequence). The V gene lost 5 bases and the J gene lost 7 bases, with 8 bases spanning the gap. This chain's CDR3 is CASSGLNGELFF. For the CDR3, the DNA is TGTGCCAGCAGCGGGCTAAACGGGGAGCTGTTTTTT. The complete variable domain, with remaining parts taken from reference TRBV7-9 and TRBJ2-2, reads DTGVSQNPRHKITKRGQNVTFRCDPISEHNRLYWYRQTLGQGPEFLTYFQNEAQLEKSRLLSDRFSAERPKGSFSTLEIQRTEQGDSAMYLCASSGLNGELFFGEGSRLTVL.